This TCR beta chain was sequenced during a study of early T cells in non-severe SARS-CoV-2 infection. Across the whole study: Sequencing was performed on bulk RNA from unsorted whole blood, leaving chains unpaired. The study, taken as a whole, reports: Matching results from VDJdb favored anti-spike CD8 responses, leaving private and CD4 specificities undetected.

The TCR library protocol attached unique molecular identifiers to the individual cDNA molecules. TCRdb recomputed calls from the 5' RACE reads with MiXCR, one row per CDR3 protein. The sample records fewer than 85,000 distinct CDR3 sequences, around 13% being singletons. Germline values: CDR1 SGHAT, CDR2 FQNNGV. CDR3 length: 15 residues. With 0 bases removed from V and 2 bases from J, the gap between germline ends came to 9 bases. A note on this clonotype: Its antigen remains unidentified.

This chain connects TRBV11-2 to TRBJ2-3; D gene unclear. The clonotype was recovered from an adult who was a healthcare worker with PCR-confirmed SARS-CoV-2 infection or an uninfected control (not recorded which). The sample was whole blood. The CDR3 DNA is TGTGCCAGCAGCTTAGATCGTCTGTCCACAGATACGCAGTATTTT. This sequence encodes CASSLDRLSTDTQYF.